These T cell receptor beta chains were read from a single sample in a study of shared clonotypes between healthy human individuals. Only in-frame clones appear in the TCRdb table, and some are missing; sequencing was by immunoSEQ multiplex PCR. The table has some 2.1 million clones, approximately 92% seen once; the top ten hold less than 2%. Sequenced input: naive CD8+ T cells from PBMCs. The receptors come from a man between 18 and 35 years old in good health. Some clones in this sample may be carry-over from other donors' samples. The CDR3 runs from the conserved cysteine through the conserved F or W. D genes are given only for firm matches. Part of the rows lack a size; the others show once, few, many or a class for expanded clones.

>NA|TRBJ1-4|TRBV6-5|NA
CASSYSPSEKLFF
TGTGCCAGCAGTTACAGTCCATCGGAAAAACTGTTTTTT
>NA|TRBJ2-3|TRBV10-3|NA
CAIRIGGRTDTQYF
TGTGCCATCAGGATTGGGGGGCGCACAGATACGCAGTATTTT
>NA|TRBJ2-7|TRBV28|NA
CASSPRGSGTYEQYF
TGTGCCAGCAGTCCACGGGGGAGCGGCACCTACGAGCAGTACTTC
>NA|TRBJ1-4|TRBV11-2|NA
CASSLVAGAEKLFF
TGTGCCAGCAGCTTAGTAGCAGGGGCTGAAAAACTGTTTTTT
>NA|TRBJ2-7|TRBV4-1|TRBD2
CASTTSGRANEQYF
TGCGCCAGCACCACGAGCGGGAGGGCTAACGAGCAGTACTTC
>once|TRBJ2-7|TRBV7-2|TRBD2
CASSLIGGDYEQYF
TGTGCCAGCAGCTTAATCGGGGGGGACTACGAGCAGTACTTC
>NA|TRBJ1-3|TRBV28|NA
CASSLGEIAFSGNTIYF
TGTGCCAGCAGTCTAGGGGAGATAGCGTTCTCTGGAAACACCATATATTTT
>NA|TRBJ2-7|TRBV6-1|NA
CASSESGSATYEQYF
TGTGCCAGCAGTGAAAGCGGGTCGGCGACCTACGAGCAGTACTTC
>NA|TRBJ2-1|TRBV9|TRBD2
CASSVASGRAGGNEQFF
TGTGCCAGCAGCGTAGCGAGCGGGAGGGCCGGTGGGAATGAGCAGTTCTTC
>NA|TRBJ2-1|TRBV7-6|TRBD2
CASSLTPGGTRDEQFF
TGTGCCAGCAGCTTAACCCCGGGGGGGACTAGGGATGAGCAGTTCTTC
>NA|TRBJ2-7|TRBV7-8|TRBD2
CASSLGVAGVREQYF
TGTGCCAGCAGCTTAGGGGTAGCGGGAGTGCGTGAGCAGTACTTC
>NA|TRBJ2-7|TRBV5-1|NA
CASSLSAGTYEQYF
TGCGCCAGCAGCTTGTCGGCAGGGACCTACGAGCAGTACTTC
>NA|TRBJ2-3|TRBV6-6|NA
CASSYSTRDIDTQYF
TGTGCCAGCAGTTACTCTACGCGGGATATAGATACGCAGTATTTT
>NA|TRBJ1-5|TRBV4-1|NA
CASSQVGHDNQPQHF
TGCGCCAGCAGCCAAGTAGGACACGACAATCAGCCCCAGCATTTT
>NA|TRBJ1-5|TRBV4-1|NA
CASSQPSLEPQHF
TGCGCCAGCAGCCAACCCTCATTGGAGCCCCAGCATTTT
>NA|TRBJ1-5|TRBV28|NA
CASNGRGRGQPQHF
TGTGCCAGCAACGGACGGGGGCGAGGTCAGCCCCAGCATTTT
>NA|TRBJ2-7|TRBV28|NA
CASSHDPYEQYF
TGTGCCAGCAGTCACGACCCCTACGAGCAGTACTTC
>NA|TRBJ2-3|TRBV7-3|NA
CASSLNGRDTQYF
TGTGCCAGCAGCTTAAACGGGCGAGATACGCAGTATTTT
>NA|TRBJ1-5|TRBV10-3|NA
CAISESVGINQPQHF
TGTGCCATCAGTGAGTCGGTCGGGATAAATCAGCCCCAGCATTTT
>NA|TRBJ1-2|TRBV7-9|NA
CASRGPADFNYGYTF
TGTGCCAGCAGAGGACCCGCGGACTTTAACTATGGCTACACCTTC